This TCR beta chain was captured by sequencing in a study of OX40 agonist ivuxolimab in advanced cancers. In the study overall: Patients received ivuxolimab, an agonistic anti-OX40 (CD134) antibody. The mean age was approximately 60 years, ranging from about 20 to 79, with about four fifths of participants male.

Losses at the gene ends were 1 base for V and 8 bases for J; bases not matched to a gene: 10. CDR1 is SGHDN, CDR2 FVKESK, per germline. There are 16 residues in the CDR3. Researchers took blood at baseline, on cycle 4 day 1, and on cycle 7 day 1. Turning to this clone: Its antigen is undetermined.

Study-level findings and limits: Expanded clones were, on average, more numerous among CD8+ T cells than CD4+.

The repertoire was sequenced with immunoSEQ multiplex PCR; TCRdb's copy has only in-frame clones and lacks some. The sample consists of about 37,000 clones, roughly 80% of them appearing once. This TCR was sampled from an adult with an advanced solid tumor such as melanoma, head and neck, liver or kidney cancer. The sequences come from CD4+ or CD8+ T cells sorted from blood, collected in a trial of the OX40 agonist ivuxolimab. This rearrangement joins TRBV14 to TRBJ2-1; 8 nucleotides line up with TRBD1. The CDR3 nucleotides read TGTGCCAGCAGCCAAGTACCAGGGGGCACCGGGCATGAGCAGTTCTTC. It encodes CASSQVPGGTGHEQFF.